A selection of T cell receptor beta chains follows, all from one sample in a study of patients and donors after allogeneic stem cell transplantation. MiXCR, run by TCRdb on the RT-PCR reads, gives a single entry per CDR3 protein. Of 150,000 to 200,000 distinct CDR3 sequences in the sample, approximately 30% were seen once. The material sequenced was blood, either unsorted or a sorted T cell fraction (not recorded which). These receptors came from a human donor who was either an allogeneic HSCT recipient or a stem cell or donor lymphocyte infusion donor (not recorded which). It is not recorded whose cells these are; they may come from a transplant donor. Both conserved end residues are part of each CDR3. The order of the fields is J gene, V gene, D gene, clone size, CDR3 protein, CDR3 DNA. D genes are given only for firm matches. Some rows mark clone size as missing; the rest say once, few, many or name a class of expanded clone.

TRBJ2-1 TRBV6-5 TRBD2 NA CASRGGRALFF TGTGCCAGCAGGGGCGGGAGGGCCTTGTTCTTC
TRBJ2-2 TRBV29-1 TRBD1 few CSVEVTGGTGELFF TGCAGCGTTGAGGTGACAGGGGGTACCGGGGAGCTGTTTTTT
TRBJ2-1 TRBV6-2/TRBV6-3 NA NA CASSYSNLQYEQFF TGTGCCAGCAGTTACTCGAACCTCCAATATGAGCAGTTCTTC
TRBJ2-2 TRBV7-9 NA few CASRRRAGNTGELFF TGTGCCAGCAGACGAAGGGCAGGGAACACCGGGGAGCTGTTTTTT
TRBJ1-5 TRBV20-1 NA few CSASGTKAIGNQPQHF TGCAGTGCTTCCGGGACTAAGGCCATCGGCAATCAGCCCCAGCATTTT
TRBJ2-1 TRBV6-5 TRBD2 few CASSNGRAPYNEQFF TGTGCCAGCAGTAACGGGAGGGCGCCTTACAATGAGCAGTTCTTC
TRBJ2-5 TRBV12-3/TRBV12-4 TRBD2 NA CASSFSTSGRQTQYF TGTGCCAGCAGCTTCTCGACTAGCGGGAGGCAGACCCAGTACTTC
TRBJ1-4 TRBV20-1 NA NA CSARGGEKLFF TGCAGTGCTAGAGGGGGGGAAAAACTGTTTTTT
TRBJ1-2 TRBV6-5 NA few CASSYSRPGTNYGYTF TGTGCCAGCAGTTACTCGCGCCCGGGGACTAACTATGGCTACACCTTC
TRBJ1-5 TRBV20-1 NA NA CSAVRGADQPQHF TGCAGTGCTGTTCGGGGGGCTGATCAGCCCCAGCATTTT
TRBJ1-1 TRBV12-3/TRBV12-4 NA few CASSLSRRGGLVLGNTEAFF TGTGCCAGCAGTTTATCTCGCCGCGGGGGGCTCGTTTTGGGAAACACTGAAGCTTTCTTT
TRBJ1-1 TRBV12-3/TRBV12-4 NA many CASSLGPGPTFF TGTGCCAGCAGTTTAGGGCCAGGTCCGACTTTCTTT
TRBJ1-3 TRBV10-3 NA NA CAISRQDRGNTIYF TGTGCCATCAGTCGGCAGGATAGAGGCAACACCATATATTTT
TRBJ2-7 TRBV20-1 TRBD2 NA CSARLWREHSYEQYF TGCAGTGCTAGACTCTGGCGGGAGCACTCCTACGAGCAGTACTTC
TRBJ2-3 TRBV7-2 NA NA CASSPLGPSTDTQYF TGTGCCAGCAGCCCCCTCGGTCCTAGCACAGATACGCAGTATTTT
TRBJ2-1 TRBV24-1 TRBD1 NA CATSGDRTNEQFF TGTGCCACCAGTGGGGACAGAACGAATGAGCAGTTCTTC
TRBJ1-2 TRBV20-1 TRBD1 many CSARRDRGDYGYTF TGCAGTGCTAGACGGGACAGGGGTGACTATGGCTACACCTTC
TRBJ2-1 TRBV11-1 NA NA CASSSGLRYNEQFF TGTGCCAGCAGCTCGGGACTCAGGTACAATGAGCAGTTCTTC
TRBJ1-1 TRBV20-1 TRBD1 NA CSASRAGGTEAFF TGCAGTGCTAGTAGGGCAGGGGGGACTGAAGCTTTCTTT
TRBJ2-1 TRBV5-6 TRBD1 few CASSLGDRVYNEQFF TGTGCCAGCAGCTTGGGGGACAGGGTCTACAATGAGCAGTTCTTC
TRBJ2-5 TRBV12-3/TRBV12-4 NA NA CASSFSEDETQYF TGTGCCAGCAGTTTCAGTGAAGACGAGACCCAGTACTTC
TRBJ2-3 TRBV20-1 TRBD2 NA CSARDSGSADTQYF TGCAGTGCTAGGGATAGCGGGAGCGCAGATACGCAGTATTTT
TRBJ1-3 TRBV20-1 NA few CSARQGTSRNTIYF TGCAGTGCTAGACAGGGAACTTCTAGAAACACCATATATTTT
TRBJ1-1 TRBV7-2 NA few CASRRAGTDNTEAFF TGTGCCAGCAGGAGAGCCGGGACGGACAACACTGAAGCTTTCTTT
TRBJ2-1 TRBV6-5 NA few CASNQGGYNEQFF TGTGCCAGCAATCAGGGGGGGTACAATGAGCAGTTCTTC
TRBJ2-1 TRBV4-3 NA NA CASSQVGSAGGDYNEQFF TGCGCCAGCAGCCAAGTGGGTAGCGCAGGGGGGGACTACAATGAGCAGTTCTTC
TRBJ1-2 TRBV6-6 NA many CASSYLSHTSQGSSYGYTF TGTGCCAGCAGTTACCTCTCACACACCTCCCAAGGCTCGTCCTATGGCTACACCTTC
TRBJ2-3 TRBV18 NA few CASSPSWKGLQSTDTQYF TGTGCCAGCTCACCGAGTTGGAAGGGCTTACAATCCACAGATACGCAGTATTTT
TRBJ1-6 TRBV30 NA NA CAWSVQGNTPSGGGSPLHF TGTGCCTGGAGTGTTCAGGGGAATACCCCCTCGGGTGGGGGTTCACCCCTCCACTTT
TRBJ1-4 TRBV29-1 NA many CSVAAALGEKLFF TGCAGCGTTGCGGCCGCTCTTGGGGAAAAACTGTTTTTT
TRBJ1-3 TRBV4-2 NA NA CASSTGGREGNTIYF TGTGCCAGCAGCACTGGTGGCAGGGAAGGAAACACCATATATTTT
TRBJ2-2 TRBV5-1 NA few CVKTNGLRGYTGELFF TGCGTAAAAACTAATGGCCTCAGAGGGTACACCGGGGAGCTGTTTTTT
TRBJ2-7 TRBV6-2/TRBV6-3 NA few CASSLQWNEQYF TGTGCCAGCAGTCTACAGTGGAACGAGCAGTACTTC
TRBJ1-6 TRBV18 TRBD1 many CASSPGTGRDSPLHF TGTGCCAGCTCACCAGGGACAGGGCGTGATTCACCCCTCCACTTT
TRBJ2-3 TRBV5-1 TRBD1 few CASRRGQGRTDTQYF TGCGCCAGCAGAAGGGGACAGGGACGCACAGATACGCAGTATTTT
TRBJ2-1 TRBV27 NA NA CASSFGAEDNEQFF TGTGCCAGCAGTTTCGGGGCGGAGGACAATGAGCAGTTCTTC
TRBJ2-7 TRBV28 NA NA CASRSPYPYEQYF TGTGCCAGCAGATCGCCATACCCGTACGAGCAGTACTTC
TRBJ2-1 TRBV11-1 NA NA CASSGAPRVGLGEQFF TGTGCCAGCAGCGGAGCGCCTAGGGTTGGACTGGGGGAGCAGTTCTTC
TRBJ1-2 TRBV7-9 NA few CASSNGGSPRRSYTF TGTGCCAGCAGTAACGGCGGGTCCCCGAGGAGAAGCTACACCTTC
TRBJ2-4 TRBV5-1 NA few CASSLKGTAKNIQYF TGCGCCAGCAGCTTAAAGGGGACGGCCAAAAACATTCAGTACTTC
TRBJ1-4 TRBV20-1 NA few CSASDSTTNEKLFF TGCAGTGCTTCCGACAGCACAACTAATGAAAAACTGTTTTTT
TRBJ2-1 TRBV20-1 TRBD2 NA CSAREATLAGNEQFF TGCAGTGCTAGAGAAGCCACACTAGCGGGCAATGAGCAGTTCTTC
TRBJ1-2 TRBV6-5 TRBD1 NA CASSASGTGGYGYTF TGTGCCAGCAGTGCTTCCGGGACAGGGGGCTATGGCTACACCTTC
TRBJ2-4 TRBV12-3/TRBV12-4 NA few CASSLRRGLENIQYF TGTGCCAGCAGTTTAAGACGGGGCCTGGAAAACATTCAGTACTTC
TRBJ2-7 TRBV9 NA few CASSVGGRFPYEQYF TGTGCCAGCAGCGTAGGGGGGAGGTTTCCCTACGAGCAGTACTTC
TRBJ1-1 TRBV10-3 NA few CASRLGGMNTEAFF TGTGCTTCCCGGTTGGGGGGGATGAACACTGAAGCTTTCTTT
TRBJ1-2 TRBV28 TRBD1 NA CASSAGQEDGYTF TGTGCCAGCAGCGCTGGACAGGAAGATGGCTACACCTTC
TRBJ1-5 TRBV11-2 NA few CASSLWGGFGPQHF TGTGCCAGCAGCTTATGGGGGGGCTTCGGGCCCCAGCATTTT